The T cell receptor (beta chain) under discussion was sequenced for a study of control samples from healthy donors and cancer patients. Looked up from germline, CDR1 is ENHRY and CDR2 is SYGVKD. CDR3 size: 12 residues. With 11 bases clipped from V and 2 bases from J, the junction kept 6 bases outside the gene matches. Generated by immunoSEQ multiplex PCR, the TCRdb table keeps only in-frame clones and is missing some. This sample carries 25,000 to 35,000 clones, approximately 93% of them seen once, and the ten largest clones take approximately 6.6%. This clone has more than one count but fewer than ten.

This rearrangement joins TRBV10-3 to TRBJ2-7; 7 bases line up with TRBD1. The TCR was taken from a man aged 55 to 70 in good health. Sequencing used blood. CDR3: CASSDRAYEQYF. CDR3 nucleotides: TGTGCCTCCAGCGACAGGGCCTACGAGCAGTACTTC.